This is a list of T cell receptor beta chains from one sample in a study of T cells in tumors after PD-1 blockade. TCRdb keeps only in-frame clones here, not all; method: immunoSEQ multiplex PCR. The top ten hold 10% to 15% of the sample, which has tens of thousands of clones, about four fifths seen once. This specimen was PBMCs, taken before anti-PD-1 treatment. The receptors stem from a human donor with basal cell carcinoma. Each CDR3 is given with its conserved first and last residue. A D gene is named only where the DNA matches it firmly. Clone size appears in some rows only: once, few, many, or a class for an expanded clone.

abundance	d_gene	v_gene	j_gene	CDR3aa	CDR3nt
.	.	TRBV19	TRBJ2-5	CASSNDRQETQYF	TGTGCCAGTAGTAACGACAGGCAAGAGACCCAGTACTTC
.	.	TRBV7-9	TRBJ1-1	CASDGVRDTEAFF	TGTGCCAGCGATGGGGTAAGGGACACTGAAGCTTTCTTT
.	TRBD2	TRBV6-1	TRBJ2-7	CASSGLAGHFSYEQYF	TGTGCCAGCAGTGGACTAGCGGGCCATTTCTCCTACGAGCAGTACTTC
.	.	TRBV3-1/TRBV3-2	TRBJ1-1	CASSLLQGKGTEAFF	TGTGCCAGCAGCCTCTTACAGGGTAAGGGAACTGAAGCTTTCTTT
.	TRBD2	TRBV19	TRBJ2-6	CASGTSGGSGGANVLTF	TGTGCCAGTGGTACTAGCGGGGGCTCCGGTGGGGCCAACGTCCTGACTTTC
.	TRBD1	TRBV6-1	TRBJ2-7	CASSSPGQNYEQYF	TGTGCCAGCAGTTCCCCGGGACAGAATTACGAGCAGTACTTC
.	.	TRBV3-1/TRBV3-2	TRBJ1-2	CASSQIDRTNYGYTF	TGTGCCAGCAGCCAAATAGACCGAACGAACTATGGCTACACCTTC
.	.	TRBV11-1	TRBJ2-7	CASSPNARVGRYEQYF	TGTGCCAGCAGCCCGAACGCGAGGGTAGGACGCTACGAGCAGTACTTC
.	.	TRBV6-6	TRBJ1-2	CASRSGAGGYTF	TGTGCCAGCAGGTCAGGGGCCGGAGGCTACACCTTC
.	.	TRBV6-6	TRBJ2-2	CASDGRGTRGPGELFF	TGTGCCAGCGATGGTCGTGGGACCCGGGGCCCGGGGGAGCTGTTTTTT
once	.	TRBV2	TRBJ1-1	CASIVSTNSGAFF	TGTGCCAGCATAGTATCTACAAACTCGGGAGCTTTCTTT
few	TRBD1	TRBV19	TRBJ1-5	CASKMGQQNQPQHF	TGTGCCAGTAAGATGGGACAGCAGAATCAGCCCCAGCATTTT
.	.	TRBV6-5	TRBJ1-5	CASSKGSHSNQPQHF	TGTGCCAGCAGCAAGGGCAGCCATAGCAATCAGCCCCAGCATTTT
.	.	TRBV5-1	TRBJ2-4	CASSLADGRGSIQYF	TGCGCCAGCAGCTTGGCCGATGGGCGAGGAAGCATTCAGTACTTC
.	.	TRBV5-4	TRBJ1-3	CASSLWSGARGNTIYF	TGTGCCAGCAGCTTGTGGTCGGGGGCGCGGGGAAACACCATATATTTT
.	.	TRBV6-2/TRBV6-3	TRBJ1-4	CASSYQAAQSQKLFF	TGTGCCAGCAGTTATCAGGCAGCGCAGTCCCAAAAACTGTTTTTT
.	TRBD2	TRBV7-9	TRBJ2-5	CASSLGTSGVGEQYF	TGTGCCAGCAGCCTGGGGACTAGCGGGGTTGGAGAGCAGTACTTC
.	TRBD1	TRBV3-1/TRBV3-2	TRBJ1-5	CASSHGTDSNQPQHF	TGTGCCAGCAGCCACGGGACAGATAGCAATCAGCCCCAGCATTTT
.	.	TRBV5-5	TRBJ1-1	CASSFRAPTEAFF	TGTGCCAGCAGCTTCAGGGCTCCCACTGAAGCTTTCTTT
.	TRBD2	TRBV5-5	TRBJ2-2	CANSIGLAGGLAGELFF	TGTGCCAACAGCATAGGACTAGCGGGGGGCCTGGCCGGGGAGCTGTTTTTT
once	.	TRBV19	TRBJ2-7	CASSHKREQYF	TGTGCCAGTAGTCACAAACGGGAGCAGTACTTC
.	TRBD1	TRBV2	TRBJ1-2	CASNPSGQIYGYTF	TGTGCCAGCAATCCCTCGGGACAGATATATGGCTACACCTTC
.	.	TRBV2	TRBJ2-7	CASSENRIGDTSYEQYF	TGTGCCAGCAGTGAAAATCGAATCGGGGATACCTCCTACGAGCAGTACTTC
few	.	TRBV5-5	TRBJ2-2	CASSLERPRSAGTGELFF	TGTGCCAGCAGCTTGGAAAGGCCTAGGAGCGCAGGCACCGGGGAGCTGTTTTTT
.	.	TRBV6-2/TRBV6-3	TRBJ2-7	CASSSGMVVSSYEQYF	TGTGCCAGCAGTTCTGGTATGGTGGTTAGCTCCTACGAGCAGTACTTC
.	.	TRBV18	TRBJ2-5	CASSLGQVGETQYF	TGTGCCAGCTCACTCGGGCAGGTTGGCGAGACCCAGTACTTC
.	TRBD1	TRBV28	TRBJ1-1	CASSWPQGFEAFF	TGTGCCAGCAGTTGGCCACAGGGGTTTGAAGCTTTCTTT
.	.	TRBV6-6	TRBJ1-5	CASRPHRDSNQPQHF	TGTGCCAGCAGGCCCCACAGGGATAGCAATCAGCCCCAGCATTTT
once	.	TRBV5-6	TRBJ1-1	CASSFSTARATEAFF	TGTGCCAGCAGCTTCTCGACAGCCCGGGCCACTGAAGCTTTCTTT
many	.	TRBV7-2	TRBJ1-5	CASSQWGGNQPQHF	TGTGCCAGCAGCCAGTGGGGTGGCAATCAGCCCCAGCATTTT
.	TRBD2	TRBV29-1	TRBJ2-3	CSVHPLAGGPLVGTQYF	TGCAGCGTTCATCCACTAGCGGGGGGCCCCCTGGTAGGTACGCAGTATTTT
.	.	TRBV19	TRBJ2-1	CASSHRHLGNEQFF	TGTGCCAGTAGTCACCGGCACCTTGGCAATGAGCAGTTCTTC
.	TRBD2	TRBV5-6	TRBJ2-2	CASSPGLEQYTGELFF	TGTGCCAGCAGCCCGGGACTAGAGCAGTACACCGGGGAGCTGTTTTTT
.	.	TRBV6-5	TRBJ2-7	CASTLTGTYEQYF	TGTGCCAGCACCTTGACAGGTACCTACGAGCAGTACTTC
.	TRBD2	TRBV7-9	TRBJ2-7	CASSSRTSGSYF	TGTGCCAGCAGCTCTCGGACTAGCGGGAGTTACTTC
.	TRBD1	TRBV27	TRBJ1-2	CASSFLSRGQNYGYTF	TGTGCCAGCAGTTTTCTATCGAGGGGGCAGAACTATGGCTACACCTTC
.	.	TRBV19	TRBJ1-4	CASRDTPTNEKLFF	TGTGCCAGCAGGGACACCCCAACTAATGAAAAACTGTTTTTT
.	TRBD1	TRBV30	TRBJ1-2	CAWSVTGTDGYTF	TGTGCCTGGAGTGTGACAGGGACAGATGGCTACACCTTC
.	.	TRBV6-5	TRBJ1-1	CATTVAGTEAFF	TGTGCCACGACAGTGGCGGGCACTGAAGCTTTCTTT
.	.	TRBV20-1	TRBJ1-4	CSASGGKGSAVGEKLFF	TGCAGTGCTAGTGGGGGTAAGGGTTCTGCGGTCGGAGAAAAACTGTTTTTT
.	TRBD1	TRBV7-6	TRBJ1-1	CASSPTTGDTEAFF	TGTGCCAGCAGCCCAACAACAGGGGACACTGAAGCTTTCTTT
.	TRBD1	TRBV20-1	TRBJ2-2	CSASDTQGAPGELFF	TGCAGTGCTAGTGATACCCAGGGGGCGCCCGGGGAGCTGTTTTTT
once	.	TRBV4-1	TRBJ1-2	CASSQDESQWNGYTF	TGCGCCAGCAGCCAAGACGAGTCCCAGTGGAATGGCTACACCTTC
few	.	TRBV19	TRBJ1-3	CASLHLSRNTIYF	TGTGCCAGCCTGCACCTGTCGAGAAACACCATATATTTT
.	.	TRBV7-9	TRBJ1-2	CASSLMVPGGYTF	TGTGCCAGCAGCTTAATGGTCCCAGGCGGCTACACCTTC
.	.	TRBV19	TRBJ2-1	CASSQRARIEQFF	TGTGCCAGTAGTCAAAGGGCTAGGATTGAGCAGTTCTTC
.	.	TRBV24-1	TRBJ1-5	CAISNGIFSGGKFQPQHF	TGTGCCATTTCGAACGGAATCTTCTCCGGGGGAAAGTTTCAGCCCCAGCATTTT
few	.	TRBV24-1	TRBJ2-2	CATKDSLTGELFF	TGTGCCACCAAGGACAGCCTAACCGGGGAGCTGTTTTTT
.	.	TRBV4-1	TRBJ1-5	CASSQTSKGDQPQHF	TGCGCCAGCAGCCAAACATCTAAGGGAGATCAGCCCCAGCATTTT
few	.	TRBV11-3	TRBJ2-7	CASSLERGSYEQYF	TGTGCCAGCAGCTTAGAGCGGGGCTCCTACGAGCAGTACTTC
.	.	TRBV25-1	TRBJ1-6	CASSEWESPLHF	TGTGCCAGCAGTGAGTGGGAATCACCCCTCCACTTT